A single sample gave rise to the 16 T cell receptor beta chains below, sequenced in a study of response to subunit inactivated influenza vaccine. Using its own MiXCR run on the RT-PCR reads, TCRdb lists one record per CDR3 protein. The sample yields around 300,000 distinct CDR3 sequences, roughly 22% seen once. The specimen was PBMCs from blood, collected about 20 months after vaccination. The receptor source for this set is a man aged 45 to 75 who received an inactivated influenza vaccine.

This clonotype was recorded a few times. The chain uses TRBV20-1 and TRBJ1-5; 11 bases line up with TRBD1. The germline V gene encodes CDR1 DFQATT and CDR2 SNEGSKA (reference sequence). There are 17 residues in the CDR3. After removal of 1 base from V and 9 bases from J, the junction contained 14 bases not matched to a gene. CDR3 nucleotide sequence: TGCAGTGCTAGAGTCCCTGAGGGACAGGGGGTATGGGGGCCCCAGCATTTT. Amino acid sequence: CSARVPEGQGVWGPQHF.

In this sample, this clonotype turned up a few times. The CDR3 region is CASRGPTNYGYTF. CDR3 bases: TGTGCCAGCCGGGGCCCCACTAACTATGGCTACACCTTC. The chain joins TRBV19 to TRBJ1-2; D may be TRBD1 (5 bases). CDR1 and CDR2 (germline): LNHDA, SQIVND (reference sequence). The CDR3 sequence is 13 residues long. V dropped 9 bases and J dropped 0 bases, with 11 bases sitting between them.

The DNA of the CDR3 is TGCAGCGTTGAAGATGGCACGGCTAGCGGGAGGGATTCCTACGAGCAGTACTTC. Protein: CSVEDGTASGRDSYEQYF. This rearrangement joins TRBV29-1 to TRBJ2-7, with 12 bases aligning to TRBD2. Trimming took 0 bases from V and 1 from J; bases not matched to a gene: 10. Germline V gene lookup returns CDR1 SQVTM and CDR2 ANQGSEA. This CDR3 has 18 residues.

This chain connects TRBV7-2 to TRBJ2-1; 9 nucleotides align to TRBD1. The CDR3 is made up of 15 amino acids. V lost 1 base and J lost 4; bases outside the gene matches: 2. The germline CDR1 and CDR2 sequences are SGHTA and FQGNSA. The CDR3 loop is CASSLVTGGYNEQFF. CDR3 bases: TGTGCCAGCAGCTTAGTGACAGGGGGGTACAATGAGCAGTTCTTC.

The rearrangement links TRBV6-2 or TRBV6-3 to TRBJ1-6; D possibly corresponds to TRBD1 (6 bases). The CDR3 is made up of 14 amino acids. V lost 2 bases to trimming and J lost 7 bases, with 9 bases between them. Germline-derived CDR1 and CDR2 are MNHEY and SVGEGT. The CDR3 here is CASSYVQGNSPLHF. The CDR3 nucleotides are TGTGCCAGCAGTTACGTCCAGGGGAATTCACCCCTCCACTTT.

Only a few counts were recorded for this clonotype. The genes are TRBV29-1 and TRBJ1-2; D gene uncertain. Trimming left V 4 bases short and J 8 bases short, with 14 bases between. This CDR3 is built from 12 residues. CDR1 and CDR2 (germline): SQVTM, ANQGSEA. CDR3 region: CSVVWAVGGYTF. The CDR3, as DNA: TGCAGCGTTGTATGGGCAGTCGGCGGCTACACCTTC.

The chain combines TRBV12-3 or TRBV12-4 with TRBJ1-4, with TRBD1 identical over 9 bases. This CDR3 contains 15 residues. The V gene end was trimmed by 6 bases and the J gene end by 5 bases; junction bases not matched to a gene: 7. CDR3 in DNA: TGTGCCAGCAGACCATCCGGGACAGGGAATGAAAAACTGTTTTTT. It translates to CASRPSGTGNEKLFF.

This clonotype came up a few times. The V gene is TRBV7-2, the J gene TRBJ1-3; D gene ambiguous. Trimming left V 5 bases short and J 2 bases short, with 13 bases between. The CDR3 has 15 residues. Germline V gene sequence: CDR1 SGHTA, CDR2 FQGNSA. The CDR3 spells CASSPNFGTGNTIYF. In DNA, the CDR3 is TGTGCCAGCAGCCCGAATTTTGGGACTGGAAACACCATATATTTT.

This clonotype was seen only a few times. This rearrangement joins TRBV20-1 to TRBJ2-7; 9 nucleotides line up with TRBD1. Germline values: CDR1 DFQATT, CDR2 SNEGSKA (reference sequence). The CDR3 is 14 amino acids. Trimming cost V 3 bases and J 7 bases; bases outside gene matches: 10. CDR3: CSARASQGAGEQYF. The CDR3 nucleotides read TGCAGTGCTAGGGCATCACAGGGGGCAGGAGAGCAGTACTTC.

The chain couples TRBV7-9 to TRBJ2-5, with D perhaps matching TRBD2 (5 bases). Trimming removed 4 bases at V and 4 bases at J, with 13 bases between. The CDR3 consists of 14 residues. Germline V gene sequence: CDR1 SEHNR, CDR2 FQNEAQ (reference sequence). CDR3 coding DNA: TGTGCCAGCAGCTCGGACTTCGGGTTAGAGACCCAGTACTTC. This translates into CASSSDFGLETQYF.

The CDR3 spells CASSLAGETYGYTF. CDR3 coding DNA: TGCGCCAGCAGCTTGGCCGGGGAGACCTATGGCTACACCTTC. The V call is TRBV5-1, the J call TRBJ1-2, with D unresolved. Germline V gene sequence: CDR1 SGHRS, CDR2 YFSETQ. This CDR3 region has 14 residues. The V end was cut by 0 bases, the J end by 4 bases, with 10 bases between.

In regard to this clonotype: Without the conserved terminal phenylalanine or tryptophan, this CDR3 likely stems from a read error. J is TRBJ2-5 and V is TRBV29-1; weak D call: TRBD2 (5 bases). CDR1 is SQVTM and CDR2 is ANQGSEA in the germline V gene. With 6 bases removed from V and 5 bases from J, the gap between germline ends came to 19 bases. The length of the CDR3 is 14 residues. CDR3 DNA: TGCAGCGTCACTCCGGGATCGATATTCGAGACCCAGTACATC. Residues: CSVTPGSIFETQYI.

This clonotype has a count of ten or more. The chain employs TRBV28 and TRBJ1-5; TRBD1 might be the D (6 bases). Germline V gives CDR1 MDHEN, CDR2 SYDVKM. This CDR3 region has 16 residues. The ends were cut back, 5 bases at V and 8 bases at J, with 22 bases in the middle. The CDR3 DNA sequence: TGTGCCAGCAGTCTACCTCAGACAGGCTCGGTAAAGCCCCAGCATTTT. Its protein is CASSLPQTGSVKPQHF.

The chain carries TRBV7-2 and TRBJ1-1; D is possibly TRBD1 (6 bases). V lost 5 bases to trimming and J lost 3 bases, with 16 bases between them. The CDR3 consists of 15 residues. CDR1 and CDR2 (germline): SGHTA, FQGNSA. CDR3 in DNA: TGTGCCAGCAGCGCATACAGGGCTACATACACTGAAGCTTTCTTT. As protein: CASSAYRATYTEAFF.

This chain uses TRBV7-2 with TRBJ1-6, with 7 bases that match TRBD1. There are 14 residues in the CDR3. Germline CDR1 SGHTA, CDR2 FQGNSA. J lost 7 bases, V lost 8 bases, and 8 bases had no gene match. The chain's CDR3 is CASALQGLNSPLHF. The CDR3 DNA follows: TGTGCCAGCGCCTTACAGGGGTTGAATTCACCCCTCCACTTT.

This clonotype was counted between two and nine times. The gene calls are TRBV20-1 and TRBJ2-3, with TRBD2 identical over 9 bases. Germline assignment: CDR1 DFQATT and CDR2 SNEGSKA (reference sequence). The V gene end was trimmed by 3 bases and the J gene end by 4 bases; junction bases not matched to a gene: 5. The CDR3 totals 14 residues. The CDR3 DNA is TGCAGTGCTAGGGGCGGGGGGGGTCCAGATACGCAGTATTTT. Its translation: CSARGGGGPDTQYF.